The 24 T cell receptor beta chains below all came from one sample that was sequenced in a study of T cell responses to AZD1222 COVID-19 vaccine. Repertoires were generated with immunoSEQ multiplex PCR, while TCRdb's copy carries only in-frame clones and drops some. This sample has about 130,000 clones, with approximately 85% found just once. The source material was peripheral blood, sampled 28 days after the second AZD1222 dose. These receptors all stem from an adult who received the AZD1222 COVID-19 vaccine.

Only a few counts were recorded for this clone. The rearrangement joins TRBV7-9 to TRBJ1-1; possible D gene TRBD1, 6 bases. The CDR3 is made up of 14 amino acids. Trimming cost V 0 bases and J 6 bases, with 11 bases left between them. Looked up from germline, CDR1 is SEHNR and CDR2 is FQNEAQ (reference sequence). Written as DNA, the CDR3 is TGTGCCAGCAGCTTAGCCACAGGGTTCCCTGAAGCTTTCTTT. It is translated as CASSLATGFPEAFF.

V gene TRBV2 combines with J gene TRBJ2-3, with D possibly being TRBD1 (5 bases). Germline V lookup: CDR1 SNHLY, CDR2 FYNNEI. This CDR3 has 14 residues. V lost 5 bases to trimming and J lost 2 bases, with 11 bases between them. This chain's CDR3 is CASSFLQVTDTQYF. CDR3 nucleotides: TGTGCCAGCAGTTTCCTACAGGTCACAGATACGCAGTATTTT.

The genes are TRBV10-1 and TRBJ1-1; D unclear. Trimming shortened V by 4 bases and J by 6 bases, and 9 bases separated the two germline ends. Germline-derived CDR1 and CDR2 are WNHNN and SYGVQD (reference sequence). The CDR3 has 12 amino acids. Here the CDR3 reads CASSVWGAEAFF. The DNA of the CDR3 is TGCGCCAGCAGTGTTTGGGGAGCTGAAGCTTTCTTT.

This chain uses TRBV27 with TRBJ2-6; a possible D gene is TRBD1 (5 bases). V lost 3 bases, J lost 0 bases, and 9 bases lay in between. Germline V CDR1 and CDR2: MNHEY, SMNVEV (reference sequence). The CDR3 has 16 residues. The CDR3 DNA sequence: TGTGCCAGCAGTTTGGGGCCTAGCTCTGGGGCCAACGTCCTGACTTTC. Protein sequence: CASSLGPSSGANVLTF.

This chain uses TRBV7-9 with TRBJ1-1; the match to TRBD1 covers 8 bases. The trim removed 3 bases at V and 3 bases at J, leaving 6 bases unmatched. There are 15 residues in the CDR3. Germline V gives CDR1 SEHNR, CDR2 FQNEAQ (reference sequence). CDR3 region: CASSFYRGVDTEAFF. The DNA of the CDR3 is TGTGCCAGCAGCTTTTACAGGGGGGTAGACACTGAAGCTTTCTTT.

The V and J genes are TRBV5-1 and TRBJ1-6, with D hard to call. This CDR3 is built from 14 residues. The germline gives CDR1 SGHRS, CDR2 YFSETQ. V gave up 6 bases and J gave up 4 bases, with 11 bases separating them. The CDR3 bases are TGCGCCAGCACCGGAAGTCAGTATAATTCACCCCTCCACTTT. Translated: CASTGSQYNSPLHF.

This chain joins TRBV19 and TRBJ2-2; D gene unclear. This CDR3 region has 16 residues. Germline V gene sequence: CDR1 LNHDA, CDR2 SQIVND (reference sequence). V dropped 3 bases and J dropped 6 bases, with 17 bases sitting between them. The CDR3 region is CASSIYGSLGAGELFF. The CDR3, as DNA: TGTGCCAGTAGTATTTACGGATCCCTTGGGGCCGGGGAGCTGTTTTTT.

The count of this clone is one. This sequence joins TRBV2 and TRBJ1-5; D is ambiguous. Per germline, CDR1 SNHLY and CDR2 FYNNEI. Trimming pared 2 bases from V and 9 bases from J, leaving 14 bases between. This CDR3 has 14 amino acids. The DNA for the CDR3 is TGTGCCAGCAGTGAAACTAGGTCAGTCTCGCCCCAGCATTTT. Its protein is CASSETRSVSPQHF.

This clone was picked up one time. This chain joins TRBV7-9 and TRBJ1-1; no clear D gene. CDR1 SEHNR and CDR2 FQNEAQ come from the germline V gene (reference sequence). CDR3 length: 13 residues. The V and J ends lost 5 bases and 7 bases respectively, with 14 bases between them. CDR3 DNA: TGTGCCAGCAGCCCCCTAGTCGGAGGTGAAGCTTTCTTT. Translating it yields CASSPLVGGEAFF.

The V call is TRBV5-1, the J call TRBJ1-1, with D possibly TRBD1 on 6 matching bases. From germline, CDR1 is SGHRS and CDR2 YFSETQ. V lost 4 bases to trimming and J lost 5 bases, with 12 bases between them. The CDR3 consists of 13 residues. The DNA of the CDR3 is TGCGCCAGCAGCAACAGGGAAGGGACTGAAGCTTTCTTT. It codes for CASSNREGTEAFF.

V and J are TRBV6-2 or TRBV6-3 and TRBJ2-5, with 11 bases fitting TRBD2. In germline, CDR1 is MNHEY, CDR2 SVGEGT. V shed 0 bases and J 4 bases; nucleotides not matched to a gene: 10. This CDR3 spans 18 amino acids. In DNA, the CDR3 is TGTGCCAGCAGTTACTCGTTTACTAGCGGGGGCCTCGGAGAGACCCAGTACTTC. Amino acid sequence: CASSYSFTSGGLGETQYF.

The gene calls are TRBV11-3 and TRBJ1-1, with 9 bases identical to TRBD1. The V segment lost 6 bases and the J segment 5 bases; nucleotides outside the gene matches: 7. This CDR3 spans 14 amino acids. Germline assignment: CDR1 SGHNT and CDR2 YENEEA. The DNA of the CDR3 is TGTGCCAGCAGTCCACAGGGGGCGCGAACTGAAGCTTTCTTT. It encodes CASSPQGARTEAFF.

The chain recombines TRBV30 with TRBJ1-2; no firm D call. Germline CDR1 and CDR2: GTSNPN and SVGIG (reference sequence). This CDR3 region has 12 residues. The ends were cut back, 2 bases at V and 10 bases at J, with 14 bases in the middle. CDR3 region: CAWSPPEGSYTF. Here the CDR3 DNA reads TGTGCCTGGAGTCCCCCCGAGGGCTCCTACACCTTC. Full variable domain (missing parts from reference TRBV30 and TRBJ1-2): SQTIHQWPATLVQPVGSPLSLECTVEGTSNPNLYWYRQAAGRGLQLLFYSVGIGQISSEVPQNLSASRPQDRQFILSSKKLLLSDSGFYLCAWSPPEGSYTFGSGTRLTVV.

The chain recombines TRBV10-3 with TRBJ1-6, with D possibly TRBD1 on 5 matching bases. The ends were cut back, 3 bases at V and 6 bases at J, with 6 bases in the middle. The V gene's germline CDR1 is ENHRY and CDR2 SYGVKD. There are 13 residues in the CDR3. The CDR3 loop is CAISDGGNSPLHF. In nucleotides, the CDR3 is TGTGCCATCAGTGATGGGGGTAATTCACCCCTCCACTTT.

The rearrangement links TRBV7-8 to TRBJ1-1; 10 nucleotides agree with TRBD1. The CDR3 consists of 18 residues. Germline CDR1 reads SGHVS; CDR2 reads FQNEAQ. The V gene end was trimmed by 0 bases and the J gene end by 7 bases; junction bases not matched to a gene: 14. The CDR3 DNA sequence: TGTGCCAGCAGCTTAGCGCCGACAGGGGGCTTAGTTTTTGGTGAAGCTTTCTTT. Translated, it gives CASSLAPTGGLVFGEAFF.

This clone has a single count. CDR3 loop: CASSLVGLTSGNTIYF. CDR3 DNA sequence: TGCGCCAGCAGCTTGGTCGGCCTCACCTCTGGAAACACCATATATTTT. This chain uses TRBV5-1 with TRBJ1-3; D is unresolved. The CDR3 is 16 residues long. V lost 0 bases and J lost 0, with 10 bases in between. From germline, CDR1 is SGHRS and CDR2 YFSETQ.

This clone has a single count. Here the CDR3 reads CASSPGVYGYTF. CDR3 bases: TGTGCCAGCTCACCAGGGGTCTATGGCTACACCTTC. V gene TRBV18 combines with J gene TRBJ1-2; no reliable D call. Germline-derived CDR1 and CDR2 are KGHSH and LQKENI. V was pared by 2 bases and J by 4 bases, with 5 bases between. The CDR3 sequence is 12 residues long.

V gene TRBV3-1 (or the pseudogene TRBV3-2) combines with J gene TRBJ2-7, with D unclear. The CDR3 covers 15 residues. Looked up from germline, CDR1 is LGHDT and CDR2 is YNNKEL (reference sequence). V lost 1 base, J lost 3 bases, and 13 bases lay in between. CDR3 in amino acids: CASSQGKDFSYEQYF. As DNA, the CDR3 is TGTGCCAGCAGCCAAGGGAAGGATTTCAGCTACGAGCAGTACTTC.

In DNA, the CDR3 is TGTGCCAGCAGCCGAGGGGGAACAGGGGGTATGGGAGCGAACACTGAAGCTTTCTTT. It specifies CASSRGGTGGMGANTEAFF. V gene TRBV3-1 (or the pseudogene TRBV3-2) combines with J gene TRBJ1-1; TRBD1 aligns across 8 bases. The CDR3 loop spans 19 amino acids. After removal of 4 bases from V and 1 base from J, the junction contained 17 bases not matched to a gene. Germline V CDR1 and CDR2: LGHDT, YNNKEL (reference sequence).

The chain combines TRBV28 with TRBJ2-7; unclear D gene. The germline V gene encodes CDR1 MDHEN and CDR2 SYDVKM. V lost 5 bases and J 0 bases, leaving 8 bases between the germline ends. This CDR3 is built from 13 residues. This CDR3 reads CASSGVNSYEQYF. The DNA of the CDR3 is TGTGCCAGCAGTGGGGTGAACTCCTACGAGCAGTACTTC.

This clone appeared once. The chain couples TRBV28 to TRBJ1-1; 7 bases are shared with TRBD1. Trimming removed 6 bases from V and 10 bases from J; junction bases left unmatched: 8. Germline V CDR1 and CDR2: MDHEN, SYDVKM. There are 12 residues in the CDR3. The CDR3 DNA reads as TGTGCCAGCAGCCCGATAGGACAGGCAGCTTTCTTT. Its translation is CASSPIGQAAFF.

The rearrangement links TRBV27 to TRBJ2-1, with TRBD2 matching over 10 bases. J gave up 9 bases and V 6 bases, and 11 bases lay outside the gene matches. Germline V gene sequence: CDR1 MNHEY, CDR2 SMNVEV (reference sequence). The length of the CDR3 is 15 residues. As DNA, the CDR3 is TGTGCCAGCAGACCTCTAGCGGGAGTAGAGGGTGAGCAGTTCTTC. Translating gives CASRPLAGVEGEQFF.

The rearrangement links TRBV10-3 to TRBJ1-2; D gene uncertain. With 0 bases removed from V and 3 bases from J, the gap between germline ends came to 5 bases. Germline assignment: CDR1 ENHRY and CDR2 SYGVKD. CDR3 length: 13 residues. In DNA form, the CDR3 reads TGTGCCATCAGTGAGTCGAAAGACTATGGCTACACCTTC. Amino acid sequence: CAISESKDYGYTF.

The genes are TRBV18 and TRBJ2-7, with D perhaps given as TRBD1 or TRBD2 (5 bases each). This CDR3 contains 15 residues. Deletions cut 1 base from V and 5 bases from J, with 15 bases between. The germline V gene encodes CDR1 KGHSH and CDR2 LQKENI. As DNA, the CDR3 is TGTGCCAGCTCACCACGGGAGTCAGGGCCCAACGAGCAGTACTTC. The encoded protein is CASSPRESGPNEQYF.